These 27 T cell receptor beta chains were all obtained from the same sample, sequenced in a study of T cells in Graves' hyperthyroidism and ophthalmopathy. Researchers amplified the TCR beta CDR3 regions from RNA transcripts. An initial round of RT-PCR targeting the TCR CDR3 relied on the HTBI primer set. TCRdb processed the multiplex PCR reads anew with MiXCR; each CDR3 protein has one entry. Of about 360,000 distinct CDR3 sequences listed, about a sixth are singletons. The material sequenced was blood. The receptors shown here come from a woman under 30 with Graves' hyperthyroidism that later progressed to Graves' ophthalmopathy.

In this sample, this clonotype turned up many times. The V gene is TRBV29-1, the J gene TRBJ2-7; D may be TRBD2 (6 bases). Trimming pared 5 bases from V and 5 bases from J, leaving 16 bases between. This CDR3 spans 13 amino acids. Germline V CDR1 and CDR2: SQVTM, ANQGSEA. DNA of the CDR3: TGCAGCGTTTCACTAGCTGGGTCGAACGAGCAGTACTTC. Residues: CSVSLAGSNEQYF.

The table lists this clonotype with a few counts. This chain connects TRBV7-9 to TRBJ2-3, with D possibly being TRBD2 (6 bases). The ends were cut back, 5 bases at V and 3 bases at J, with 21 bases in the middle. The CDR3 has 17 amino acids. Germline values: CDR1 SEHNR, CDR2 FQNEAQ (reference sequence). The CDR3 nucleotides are TGTGCCAGCAGCCCCCCTTGGCGAGCGGGTTTGACAGATACGCAGTATTTT. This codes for CASSPPWRAGLTDTQYF.

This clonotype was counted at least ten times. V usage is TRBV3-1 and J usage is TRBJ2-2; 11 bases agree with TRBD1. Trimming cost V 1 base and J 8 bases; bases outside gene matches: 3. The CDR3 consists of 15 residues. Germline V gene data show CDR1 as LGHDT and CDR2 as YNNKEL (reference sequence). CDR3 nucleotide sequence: TGTGCCAGCAGCCAAGTCGGACAGGGGGCAGGGGAGCTGTTTTTT. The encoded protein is CASSQVGQGAGELFF.

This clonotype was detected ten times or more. The CDR3 reads CASRDLSYGYTF. The DNA for the CDR3 is TGTGCCAGCAGGGACCTTAGCTATGGCTACACCTTC. The chain links TRBV27 to TRBJ1-2; D gene ambiguous. The CDR3 has 12 amino acids. CDR1 is MNHEY, CDR2 SMNVEV, per germline (reference sequence). V lost 6 bases and J lost 4, with 9 bases in between.

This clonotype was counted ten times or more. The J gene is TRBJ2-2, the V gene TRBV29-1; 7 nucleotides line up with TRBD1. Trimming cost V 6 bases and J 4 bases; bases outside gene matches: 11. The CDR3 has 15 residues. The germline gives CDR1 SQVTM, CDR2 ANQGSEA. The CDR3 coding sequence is TGCAGCGTCGCAGACCGGACAGGCGGCACCGGGGAGCTGTTTTTT. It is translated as CSVADRTGGTGELFF.

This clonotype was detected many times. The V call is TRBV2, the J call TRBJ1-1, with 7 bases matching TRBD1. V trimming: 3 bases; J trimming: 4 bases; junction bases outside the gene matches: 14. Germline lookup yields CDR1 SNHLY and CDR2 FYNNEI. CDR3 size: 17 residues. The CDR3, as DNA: TGTGCCAGCAGTGATCCGGGACAGATTGTTCGTCGCACTGAAGCTTTCTTT. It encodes CASSDPGQIVRRTEAFF.

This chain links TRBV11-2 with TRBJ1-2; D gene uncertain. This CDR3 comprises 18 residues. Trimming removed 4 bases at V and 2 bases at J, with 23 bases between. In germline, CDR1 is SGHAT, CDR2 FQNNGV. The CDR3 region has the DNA TGTGCCAGCAGCTCCCTAAGGCAGCAGACCTATACGAACTATGGCTACACCTTC. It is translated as CASSSLRQQTYTNYGYTF.

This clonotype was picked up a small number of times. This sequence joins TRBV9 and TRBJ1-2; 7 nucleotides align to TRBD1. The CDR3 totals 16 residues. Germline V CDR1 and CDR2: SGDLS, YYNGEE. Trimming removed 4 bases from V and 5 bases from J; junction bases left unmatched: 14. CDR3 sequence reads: CASSTRQGPGAYGYTF. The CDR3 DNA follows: TGTGCCAGCAGCACGAGACAGGGACCGGGAGCGTATGGCTACACCTTC.

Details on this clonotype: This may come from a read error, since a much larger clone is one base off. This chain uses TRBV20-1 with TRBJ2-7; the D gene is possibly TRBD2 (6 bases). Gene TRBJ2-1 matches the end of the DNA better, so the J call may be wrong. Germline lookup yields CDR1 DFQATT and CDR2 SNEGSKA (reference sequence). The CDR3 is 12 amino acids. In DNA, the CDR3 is TGCAGTGCTAGTGGGGACTCCTACGAGCAGTTCTTC. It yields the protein CSASGDSYEQFF.

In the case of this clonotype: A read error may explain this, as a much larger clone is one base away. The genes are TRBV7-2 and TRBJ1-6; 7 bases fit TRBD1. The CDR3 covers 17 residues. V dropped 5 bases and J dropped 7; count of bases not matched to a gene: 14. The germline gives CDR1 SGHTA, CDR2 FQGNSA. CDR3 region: CASSRTVQAGGNSPLHF. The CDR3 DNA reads TGTGCCAGCAGCCGGACGGTACAGGCAGGGGGGAATTCACCCCTCCACTTT.

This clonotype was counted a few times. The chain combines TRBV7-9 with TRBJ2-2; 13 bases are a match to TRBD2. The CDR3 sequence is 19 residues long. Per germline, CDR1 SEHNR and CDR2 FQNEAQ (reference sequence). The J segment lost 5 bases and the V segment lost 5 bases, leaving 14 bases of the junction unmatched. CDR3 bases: TGTGCCAGCAGCCCCCCGATTCGGCTGACTAGCGGGAGGACCGGGGAGCTGTTTTTT. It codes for CASSPPIRLTSGRTGELFF. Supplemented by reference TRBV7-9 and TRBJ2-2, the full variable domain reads DTGVSQNPRHKITKRGQNVTFRCDPISEHNRLYWYRQTLGQGPEFLTYFQNEAQLEKSRLLSDRFSAERPKGSFSTLEIQRTEQGDSAMYLCASSPPIRLTSGRTGELFFGEGSRLTVL.

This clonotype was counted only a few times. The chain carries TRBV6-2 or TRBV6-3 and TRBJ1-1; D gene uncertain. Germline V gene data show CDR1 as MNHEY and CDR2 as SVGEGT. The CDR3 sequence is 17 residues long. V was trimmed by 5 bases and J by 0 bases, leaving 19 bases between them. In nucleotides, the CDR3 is TGTGCCAGCAGTCCATTAGTCCGTCGGTACGTGAACACTGAAGCTTTCTTT. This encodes CASSPLVRRYVNTEAFF.

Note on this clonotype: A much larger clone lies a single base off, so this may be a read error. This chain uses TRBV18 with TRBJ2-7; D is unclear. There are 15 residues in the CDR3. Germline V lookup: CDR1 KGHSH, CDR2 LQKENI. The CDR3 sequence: CASSPQLAESYEQHF. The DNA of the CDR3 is TGTGCCAGCTCACCACAGTTAGCCGAATCCTACGAGCAGCACTTC.

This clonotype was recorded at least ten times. Written as DNA, the CDR3 is TGCAGTGCTAGTAAGGGATTTCGGTACAATGAGCAGTTCTTC. It encodes CSASKGFRYNEQFF. The chain employs TRBV20-1 and TRBJ2-1; D not certain. The V gene lost 3 bases and the J gene lost 4 bases, with 13 bases spanning the gap. Per the germline V gene, CDR1 is DFQATT and CDR2 is SNEGSKA (reference sequence). The CDR3 has 14 amino acids.

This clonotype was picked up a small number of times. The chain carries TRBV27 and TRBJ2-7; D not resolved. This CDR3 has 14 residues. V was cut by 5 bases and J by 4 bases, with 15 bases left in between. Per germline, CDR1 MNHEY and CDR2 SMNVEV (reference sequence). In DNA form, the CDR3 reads TGTGCCAGCAGTCCAAGGAATCGCCCTTACGAGCAGTACTTC. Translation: CASSPRNRPYEQYF.

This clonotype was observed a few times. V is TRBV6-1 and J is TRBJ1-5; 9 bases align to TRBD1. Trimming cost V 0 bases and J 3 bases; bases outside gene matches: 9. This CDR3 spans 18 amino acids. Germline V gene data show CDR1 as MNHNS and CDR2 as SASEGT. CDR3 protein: CASSEALLGQGTNQPQHF. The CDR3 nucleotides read TGTGCCAGCAGTGAAGCGCTTCTGGGACAGGGAACCAATCAGCCCCAGCATTTT.

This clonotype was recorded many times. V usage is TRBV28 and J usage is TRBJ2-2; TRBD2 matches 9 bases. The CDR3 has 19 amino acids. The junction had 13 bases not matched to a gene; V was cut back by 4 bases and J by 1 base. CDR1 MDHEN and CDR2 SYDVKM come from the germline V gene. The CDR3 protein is CASSSYRGSSGVNTGELFF. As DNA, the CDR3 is TGTGCCAGCAGTTCGTACAGGGGATCTAGCGGGGTGAACACCGGGGAGCTGTTTTTT.

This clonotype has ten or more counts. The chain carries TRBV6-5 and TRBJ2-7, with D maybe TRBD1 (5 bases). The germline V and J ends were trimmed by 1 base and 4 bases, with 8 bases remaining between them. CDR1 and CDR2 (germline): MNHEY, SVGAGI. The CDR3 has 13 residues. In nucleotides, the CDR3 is TGTGCCAGCAGTTACTTCAGGGTGTACGAGCAGTACTTC. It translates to CASSYFRVYEQYF.

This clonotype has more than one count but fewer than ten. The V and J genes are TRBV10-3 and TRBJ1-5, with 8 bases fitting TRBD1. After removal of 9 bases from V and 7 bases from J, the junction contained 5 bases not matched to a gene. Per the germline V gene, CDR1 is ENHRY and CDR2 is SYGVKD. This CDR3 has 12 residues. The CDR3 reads CAIGQGMQPQHF. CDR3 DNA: TGTGCCATAGGACAGGGTATGCAGCCCCAGCATTTT.

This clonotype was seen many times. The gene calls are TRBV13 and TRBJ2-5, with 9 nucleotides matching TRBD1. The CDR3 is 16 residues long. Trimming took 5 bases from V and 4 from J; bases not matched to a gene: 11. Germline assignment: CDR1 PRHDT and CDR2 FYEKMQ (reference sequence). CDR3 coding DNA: TGTGCCAGCAGCCAGAAGGACAGGGGACGGGGAGAGACCCAGTACTTC. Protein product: CASSQKDRGRGETQYF.

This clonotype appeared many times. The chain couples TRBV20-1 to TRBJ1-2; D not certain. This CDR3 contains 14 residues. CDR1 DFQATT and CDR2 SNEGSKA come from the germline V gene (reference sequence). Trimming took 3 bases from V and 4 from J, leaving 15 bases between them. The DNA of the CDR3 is TGCAGTGCTAGGGGCTCAGTTCCCCTCTATGGCTACACCTTC. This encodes CSARGSVPLYGYTF.

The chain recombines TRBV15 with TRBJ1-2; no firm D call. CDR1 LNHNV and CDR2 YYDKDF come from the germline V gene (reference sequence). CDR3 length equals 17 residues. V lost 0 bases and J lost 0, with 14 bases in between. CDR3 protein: CATSRDPTRAPNYGYTF. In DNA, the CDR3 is TGTGCCACCAGCAGAGATCCGACGAGGGCCCCTAACTATGGCTACACCTTC.

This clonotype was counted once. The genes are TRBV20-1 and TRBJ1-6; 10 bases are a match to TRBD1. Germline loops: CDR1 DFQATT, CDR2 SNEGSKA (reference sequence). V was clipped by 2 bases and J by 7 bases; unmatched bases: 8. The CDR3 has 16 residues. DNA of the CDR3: TGCAGTGCTAGAAAGACAGGGGGCGAAGCGAATTCACCCCTCCACTTT. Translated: CSARKTGGEANSPLHF.

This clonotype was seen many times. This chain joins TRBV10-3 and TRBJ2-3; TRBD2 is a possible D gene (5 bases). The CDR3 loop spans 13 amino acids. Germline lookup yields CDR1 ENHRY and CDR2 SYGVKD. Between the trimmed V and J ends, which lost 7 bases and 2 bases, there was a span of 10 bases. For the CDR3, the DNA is TGTGCCATCAACGGGGTACTCACAGATACGCAGTATTTT. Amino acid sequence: CAINGVLTDTQYF.

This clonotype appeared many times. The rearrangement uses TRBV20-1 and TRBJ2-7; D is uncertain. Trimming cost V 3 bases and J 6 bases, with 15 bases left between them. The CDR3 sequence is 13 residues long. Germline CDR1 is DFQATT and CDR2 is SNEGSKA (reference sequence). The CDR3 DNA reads TGCAGTGCTAGTAAACAGCCCACGGGCGAGCAGTACTTC. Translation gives CSASKQPTGEQYF.

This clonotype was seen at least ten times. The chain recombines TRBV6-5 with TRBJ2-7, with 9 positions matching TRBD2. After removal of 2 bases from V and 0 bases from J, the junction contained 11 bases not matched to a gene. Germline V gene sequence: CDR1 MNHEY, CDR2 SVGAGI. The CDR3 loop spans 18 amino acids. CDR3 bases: TGTGCCAGCAGTTACAAAAAGTGGCTAGCGGGAAGCTCCTACGAGCAGTACTTC. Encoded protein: CASSYKKWLAGSSYEQYF.

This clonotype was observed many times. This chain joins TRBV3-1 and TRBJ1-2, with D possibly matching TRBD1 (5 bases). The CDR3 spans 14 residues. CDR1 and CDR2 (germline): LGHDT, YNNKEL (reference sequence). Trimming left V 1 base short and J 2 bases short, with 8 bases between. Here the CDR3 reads CASSQGHRNYGYTF. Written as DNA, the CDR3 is TGTGCCAGCAGCCAAGGTCACAGGAACTATGGCTACACCTTC.